This T cell receptor (beta chain) was profiled in a study of graft-versus-host responses after intestinal transplantation. Profiling relied on immunoSEQ multiplex PCR, and the TCRdb table lists in-frame clones only, not all of them. Among about 64,000 clones, more than 85% were seen once, and the ten largest hold about 1.5%. Comments on this clone: Its specificity is not known.

This sample comprised unstimulated CD8+ T cells sorted from spleen or lymph node cells, obtained before transplant. This receptor was taken from a human donor who was the organ donor for an intestinal transplant.

In DNA, the CDR3 is TGTGCCAGCAGTGCCTTCGGACTCGAGCAGTACTTC. Its protein is CASSAFGLEQYF. The J gene is TRBJ2-7, the V gene TRBV6-1; perhaps TRBD2 as D (5 bases). Germline CDR1 and CDR2: MNHNS and SASEGT. The V and J ends lost 4 bases and 6 bases respectively, with 10 bases between them. There are 12 residues in the CDR3.